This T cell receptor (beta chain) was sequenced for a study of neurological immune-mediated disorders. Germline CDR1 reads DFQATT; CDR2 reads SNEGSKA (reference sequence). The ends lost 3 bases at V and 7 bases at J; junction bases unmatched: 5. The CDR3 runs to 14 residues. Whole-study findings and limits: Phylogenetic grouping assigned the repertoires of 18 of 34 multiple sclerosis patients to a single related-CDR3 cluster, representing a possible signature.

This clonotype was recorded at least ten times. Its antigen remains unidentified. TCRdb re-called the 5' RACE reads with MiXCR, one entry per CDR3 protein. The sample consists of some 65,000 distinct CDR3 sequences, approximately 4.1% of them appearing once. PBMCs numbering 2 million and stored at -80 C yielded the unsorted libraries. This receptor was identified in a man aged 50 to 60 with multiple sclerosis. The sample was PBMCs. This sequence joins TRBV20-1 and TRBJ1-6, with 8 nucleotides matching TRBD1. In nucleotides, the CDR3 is TGCAGTGCTAGTGCGACAGGGGCCAATTCACCCCTCCACTTT. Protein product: CSASATGANSPLHF.